Each of the 5 T cell receptor beta chains below was sequenced from the same sample in a study of CD8 T cells in ankylosing spondylitis. Study-level results: A TCR beta motif of under 10 highly homologous variants seemed to mark ankylosing spondylitis blood.

Antigen specificity for these receptors is unknown. A single record per CDR3 protein comes from TCRdb applying MiXCR to the 5' RACE reads. The sample lists fewer than 400,000 distinct CDR3 sequences; less than 9.5% were seen once. Sequencing was done on a sample of blood, either unsorted or a sorted T cell fraction (not recorded which). The receptors shown here come from a male donor with ankylosing spondylitis.

This chain links TRBV5-1 with TRBJ1-1, with D maybe TRBD1 (6 bases). V lost 2 bases and J lost 5, with 10 bases in between. Per germline, CDR1 SGHRS and CDR2 YFSETQ. The CDR3 consists of 13 residues. CDR3 coding DNA: TGCGCCAGCAGCTTAACAGGGATAACTGAAGCTTTCTTT. Residues: CASSLTGITEAFF.

The V and J genes are TRBV7-8 and TRBJ1-5, with TRBD1 matching 8 bases. The CDR3 extends over 15 amino acids. V was pared by 5 bases and J by 11 bases, with 14 bases of the junction left unmatched. Germline loops: CDR1 SGHVS, CDR2 FQNEAQ. The CDR3 sequence is CASSVGTGWKSAQHF. The DNA of the CDR3 is TGTGCCAGCAGCGTAGGGACAGGATGGAAGTCAGCCCAGCATTTT.

The sample holds many counts of this clonotype. The chain combines TRBV12-3 or TRBV12-4 with TRBJ2-7; 10 bases are a match to TRBD2. The CDR3 sequence is 15 residues long. The V and J ends lost 2 bases and 6 bases, in that order; junction bases with no gene match: 7. Written as DNA, the CDR3 is TGTGCCAGCAGTTTACTCCTAGCGGGAGTCGCCGAGCAGTACTTC. Translated: CASSLLLAGVAEQYF.

V and J are TRBV7-2 and TRBJ1-2; perhaps TRBD1 as D (6 bases). This CDR3 has 13 amino acids. Trimming removed 5 bases from V and 8 bases from J, with 15 bases in between. Germline loops: CDR1 SGHTA, CDR2 FQGNSA. This chain's CDR3 is CASSPGQSGGYTF. In nucleotides, the CDR3 is TGTGCCAGCAGCCCAGGACAGAGCGGGGGCTACACCTTC.

There are many counts of this clonotype. The chain carries TRBV15 and TRBJ2-3; TRBD2 aligns across 7 bases. CDR1 LNHNV and CDR2 YYDKDF come from the germline V gene (reference sequence). The CDR3 extends over 15 amino acids. The V and J ends lost 0 bases and 4 bases, in that order; junction bases with no gene match: 4. Here the CDR3 reads CATSRDAGVADTQYF. Written as DNA, the CDR3 is TGTGCCACCAGCAGAGACGCGGGAGTGGCAGATACGCAGTATTTT. The variable domain in full, with the rest retrieved from reference TRBV15 and TRBJ2-3, is DAMVIQNPRYQVTQFGKPVTLSCSQTLNHNVMYWYQQKSSQAPKLLFHYYDKDFNNEADTPDNFQSRRPNTSFCFLDIRSPGLGDTAMYLCATSRDAGVADTQYFGPGTRLTVL.